The next 7 T cell receptor beta chains were all read from a single sample in a study of blood T cell repertoires in COVID-19 (dated by TCRdb to the early 2020s). Library creation used the immunoSEQ multiplex PCR assay. TCRdb's version of the immuneACCESS table is confined to in-frame rearrangements and falls short of the full clone set. An unresolved V gene accounts for under half of the shortfall where checked; the remainder is of unknown origin. This sample is represented by fewer than 250,000 clones; 83% of them were singletons. The leading ten clones occupy roughly 4.8% of the sample. Sequences were obtained from PBMCs or T cells enriched from blood (not recorded which). The receptors here all came from a woman in her forties or fifties who had been exposed to COVID-19.

The rearrangement links TRBV7-9 to TRBJ2-1; 7 bases are shared with TRBD2. V lost 4 bases and J lost 1; bases outside the gene matches: 4. The CDR3 has 15 residues. CDR1 and CDR2 (germline): SEHNR, FQNEAQ (reference sequence). CDR3 amino acids: CASSSGGVSYNEQFF. The CDR3 DNA sequence: TGTGCCAGCAGCTCGGGAGGCGTTTCCTACAATGAGCAGTTCTTC.

V and J are TRBV7-9 and TRBJ1-4; D gene ambiguous. With 0 bases removed from V and 5 bases from J, the gap between germline ends came to 13 bases. In germline, CDR1 is SEHNR, CDR2 FQNEAQ (reference sequence). CDR3 length equals 16 residues. In DNA form, the CDR3 reads TGTGCCAGCAGCTTAGCTCATTGGAGTTTGAATGAAAAACTGTTTTTT. This sequence encodes CASSLAHWSLNEKLFF.

The chain uses TRBV30 and TRBJ2-7; D gene unclear. The germline gives CDR1 GTSNPN, CDR2 SVGIG (reference sequence). The CDR3 has 12 amino acids. The V end lost 5 bases, the J end lost 2 bases, and 10 bases lay between the germline ends. The CDR3 DNA sequence: TGTGCCTGGCAGGCCAGAACCTACGAGCAGTACTTC. It specifies CAWQARTYEQYF.

This chain links TRBV4-3 with TRBJ1-1; D is possibly TRBD1 (5 bases). The germline V gene has CDR1 LGHNA and CDR2 YSLEER. The CDR3 extends over 14 amino acids. V lost 1 base to trimming and J lost 4 bases, with 10 bases between them. The DNA of the CDR3 is TGCGCCAGCAGCCAAGGGACACCCCCCACTGAAGCTTTCTTT. Protein product: CASSQGTPPTEAFF.

This chain connects TRBV4-3 to TRBJ1-4; D call uncertain. This CDR3 is 13 amino acids long. V was trimmed by 1 base and J by 5 bases, leaving 5 bases between them. CDR1 is LGHNA, CDR2 YSLEER, per germline. The CDR3 DNA is TGCGCCAGCAGCCAAGTCAGGAATGAAAAACTGTTTTTT. This sequence encodes CASSQVRNEKLFF.

This clone appeared a few times. The J gene is TRBJ1-2, the V gene TRBV5-8; the D is unclear. The CDR3 length is 14 residues. CDR1 and CDR2 from the germline V gene are SGHTS and YDEGEE. The V end was cut by 2 bases, the J end by 8 bases, with 16 bases between. The CDR3 is CASSFLIRDGGYTF. The CDR3 bases are TGTGCCAGCAGCTTTCTTATCCGGGATGGAGGCTACACCTTC.

DNA of the CDR3: TGTGCCAGCAGCTTAGGGATACAGTTGAACACCATATATTTT. Amino acid sequence: CASSLGIQLNTIYF. The rearrangement joins TRBV11-2 to TRBJ1-3; D is uncertain. The CDR3 is 14 residues long. V gave up 1 base and J gave up 7 bases, with 11 bases separating them. CDR1 SGHAT and CDR2 FQNNGV come from the germline V gene.